Listed below are T cell receptor beta chains from one sample, sequenced in a study of blood T cells in healthy people across ages. TCRdb called the 5' RACE reads again in MiXCR, with one record for every CDR3 protein. The sample contains fewer than 800,000 distinct CDR3 sequences, around a fifth of which appear only once. Sequences were obtained from blood. The receptors shown here come from a man between 65 and 79 years old in good health. Both conserved end residues are part of each CDR3. A D gene is named only where the DNA matches it firmly. Rows give clone size only sometimes, using once, few, many, or a class for an expanded clone.

size | J | V | D | CDR3 | DNA
few | TRBJ2-4 | TRBV29-1 | NA | CSVGSWENIQYF | TGCAGCGTTGGTTCGTGGGAGAACATTCAGTACTTC
NA | TRBJ2-5 | TRBV29-1 | TRBD2 | CSVNSGEETQYF | TGCAGCGTCAACAGCGGGGAAGAGACCCAGTACTTC
few | TRBJ1-2 | TRBV6-1 | NA | CASSEWEALRGGYTF | TGTGCCAGCAGTGAATGGGAGGCCCTTAGGGGAGGCTACACCTTC
NA | TRBJ2-5 | TRBV27 | NA | CASSLYRADKRQHF | TGTGCCAGCAGCTTATACAGGGCCGATAAGCGGCAGCACTTC
many | TRBJ1-1 | TRBV7-2 | NA | CASSLRNNMNTEAFF | TGTGCCAGCAGCTTACGAAACAACATGAACACTGAAGCTTTCTTT
few | TRBJ2-3 | TRBV11-2 | TRBD2 | CASSIKPSGRSTDTQYF | TGTGCCAGCAGTATAAAGCCTAGCGGGAGAAGCACAGATACGCAGTATTTT
NA | TRBJ2-1 | TRBV20-1 | NA | CSARDGASVSYNEQFF | TGCAGTGCTAGAGATGGGGCTAGCGTTTCCTACAATGAGCAGTTCTTC
NA | TRBJ2-7 | TRBV9 | NA | CASSSGAGTYEQYF | TGTGCCAGCAGCTCAGGGGCCGGAACCTACGAGCAGTACTTC
few | TRBJ2-5 | TRBV20-1 | TRBD2 | CSAMKREWETQYF | TGCAGTGCTATGAAGCGGGAGTGGGAGACCCAGTACTTC
NA | TRBJ2-7 | TRBV7-9 | NA | CASSLVSGQEQYF | TGTGCCAGCAGCTTAGTGTCGGGGCAAGAGCAGTACTTC
NA | TRBJ2-5 | TRBV7-9 | NA | CASSPGMGMLQTQYF | TGTGCCAGCAGCCCCGGCATGGGGATGTTGCAGACCCAGTACTTC
NA | TRBJ2-1 | TRBV20-1 | NA | CSASSDDGQFF | TGCAGTGCTAGCAGCGACGATGGGCAGTTCTTC
few | TRBJ1-5 | TRBV11-2 | NA | CASSLVGVGQPQHF | TGTGCCAGCAGCTTAGTCGGGGTTGGTCAGCCCCAGCATTTT
NA | TRBJ2-3 | TRBV2 | TRBD1 | CASLTGLSVTDTQYF | TGTGCCAGCCTGACAGGGTTGTCAGTCACAGATACGCAGTATTTT
NA | TRBJ2-1 | TRBV7-9 | NA | CASSAVRGGSYNEQFF | TGTGCCAGCAGCGCGGTAAGGGGGGGCTCCTACAATGAGCAGTTCTTC
NA | TRBJ2-4 | TRBV12-3/TRBV12-4 | TRBD1 | CASSARDRENIQYF | TGTGCCAGCAGTGCCCGGGACAGGGAAAACATTCAGTACTTC
NA | TRBJ2-5 | TRBV5-1 | TRBD1 | CASSLGAGGGETQYF | TGCGCCAGCAGCTTGGGTGCAGGGGGCGGCGAGACCCAGTACTTC
few | TRBJ2-2 | TRBV20-1 | TRBD2 | CSAPGLATGELFF | TGCAGTGCTCCTGGACTAGCCACCGGGGAGCTGTTTTTT
few | TRBJ1-1 | TRBV20-1 | TRBD1 | CSAMKGARNTEAFF | TGCAGTGCTATGAAGGGGGCGCGGAACACTGAAGCTTTCTTT
NA | TRBJ2-7 | TRBV15 | NA | CATSRDRTSSEQYF | TGTGCCACCAGCAGGGACCGTACCTCCTCCGAGCAGTACTTC